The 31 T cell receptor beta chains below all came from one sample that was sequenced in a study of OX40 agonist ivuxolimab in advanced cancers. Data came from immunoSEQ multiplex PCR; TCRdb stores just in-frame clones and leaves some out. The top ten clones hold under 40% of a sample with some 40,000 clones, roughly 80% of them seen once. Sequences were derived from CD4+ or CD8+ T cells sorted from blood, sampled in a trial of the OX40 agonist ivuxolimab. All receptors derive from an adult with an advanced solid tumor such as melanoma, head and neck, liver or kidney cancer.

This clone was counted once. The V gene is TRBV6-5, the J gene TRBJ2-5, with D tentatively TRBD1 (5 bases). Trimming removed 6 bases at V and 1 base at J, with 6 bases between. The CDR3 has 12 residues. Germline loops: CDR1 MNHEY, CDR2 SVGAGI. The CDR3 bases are TGTGCCAGCAGGGACACCCAAGAGACCCAGTACTTC. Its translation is CASRDTQETQYF.

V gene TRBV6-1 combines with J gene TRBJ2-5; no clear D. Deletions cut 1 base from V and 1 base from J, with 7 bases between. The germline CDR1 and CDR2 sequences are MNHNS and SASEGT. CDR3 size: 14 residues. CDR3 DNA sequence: TGTGCCAGCAGTGAAGTATGGTCCCAAGAGACCCAGTACTTC. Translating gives CASSEVWSQETQYF.

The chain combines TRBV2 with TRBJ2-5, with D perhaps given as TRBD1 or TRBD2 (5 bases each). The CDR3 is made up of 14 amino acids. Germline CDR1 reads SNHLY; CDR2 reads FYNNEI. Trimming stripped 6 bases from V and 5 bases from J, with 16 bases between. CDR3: CASRWTGTWETQYF. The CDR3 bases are TGTGCCAGCAGGTGGACCGGGACCTGGGAGACCCAGTACTTC.

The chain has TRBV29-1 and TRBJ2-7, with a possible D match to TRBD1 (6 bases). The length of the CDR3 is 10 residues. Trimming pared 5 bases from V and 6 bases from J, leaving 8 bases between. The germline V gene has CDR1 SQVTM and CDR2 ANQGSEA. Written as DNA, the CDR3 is TGCAGCGTTCTGACAGGCGAGCAGTACTTC. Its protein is CSVLTGEQYF.

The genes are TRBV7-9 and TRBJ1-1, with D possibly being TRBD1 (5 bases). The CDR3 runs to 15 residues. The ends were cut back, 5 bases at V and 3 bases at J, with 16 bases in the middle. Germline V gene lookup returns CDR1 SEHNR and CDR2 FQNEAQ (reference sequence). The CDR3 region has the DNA TGTGCCAGCAGCCCAGTGGGGGGAGGTCACACTGAAGCTTTCTTT. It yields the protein CASSPVGGGHTEAFF.

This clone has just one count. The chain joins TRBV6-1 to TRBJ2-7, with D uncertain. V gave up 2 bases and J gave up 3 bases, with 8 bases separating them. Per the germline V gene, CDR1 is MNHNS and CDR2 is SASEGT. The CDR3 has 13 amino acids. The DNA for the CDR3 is TGTGCCAGCAGTGAACACAAAGACTACGAGCAGTACTTC. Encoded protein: CASSEHKDYEQYF.

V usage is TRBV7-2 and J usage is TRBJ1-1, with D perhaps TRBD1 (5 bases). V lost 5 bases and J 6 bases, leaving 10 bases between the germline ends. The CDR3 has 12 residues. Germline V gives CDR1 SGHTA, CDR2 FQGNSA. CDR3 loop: CASSPGGAEAFF. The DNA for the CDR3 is TGTGCCAGCAGCCCCGGGGGAGCTGAAGCTTTCTTT.

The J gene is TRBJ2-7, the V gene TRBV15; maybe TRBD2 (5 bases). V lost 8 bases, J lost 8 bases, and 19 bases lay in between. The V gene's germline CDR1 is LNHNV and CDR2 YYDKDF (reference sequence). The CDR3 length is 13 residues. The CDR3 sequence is CATAEGQNAQQYF. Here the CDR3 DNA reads TGTGCCACCGCAGAGGGCCAGAACGCACAGCAGTACTTC.

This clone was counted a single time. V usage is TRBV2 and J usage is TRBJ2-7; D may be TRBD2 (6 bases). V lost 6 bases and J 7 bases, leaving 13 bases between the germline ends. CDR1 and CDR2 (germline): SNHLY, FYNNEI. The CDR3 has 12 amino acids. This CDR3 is CASSYTAGEQYF. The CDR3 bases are TGTGCCAGCAGCTATACCGCGGGGGAGCAGTACTTC.

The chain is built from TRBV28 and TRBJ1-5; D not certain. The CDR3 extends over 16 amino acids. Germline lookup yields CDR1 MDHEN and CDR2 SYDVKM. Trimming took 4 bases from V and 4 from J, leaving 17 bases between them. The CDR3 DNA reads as TGTGCCAGCAGTTCACCCGATGGTGGAAAAAATCAGCCCCAGCATTTT. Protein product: CASSSPDGGKNQPQHF.

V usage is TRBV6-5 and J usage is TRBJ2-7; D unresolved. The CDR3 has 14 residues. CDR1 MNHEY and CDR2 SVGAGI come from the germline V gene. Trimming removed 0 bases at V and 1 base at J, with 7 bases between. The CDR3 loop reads CASSYSDVSYEQYF. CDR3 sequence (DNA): TGTGCCAGCAGTTACTCGGACGTGTCCTACGAGCAGTACTTC.

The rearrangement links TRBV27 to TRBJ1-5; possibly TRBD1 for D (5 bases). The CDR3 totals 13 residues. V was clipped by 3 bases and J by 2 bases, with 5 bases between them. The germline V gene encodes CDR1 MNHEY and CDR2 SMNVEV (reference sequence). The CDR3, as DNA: TGTGCCAGCAGTTTGGGGCGCAATCAGCCCCAGCATTTT. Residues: CASSLGRNQPQHF.

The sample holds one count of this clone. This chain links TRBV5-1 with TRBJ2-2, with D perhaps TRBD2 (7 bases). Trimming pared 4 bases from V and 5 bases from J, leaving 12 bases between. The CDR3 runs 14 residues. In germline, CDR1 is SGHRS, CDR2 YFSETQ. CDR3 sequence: CASSSGTPTGELFF. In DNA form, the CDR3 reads TGCGCCAGCAGCAGCGGGACACCGACCGGGGAGCTGTTTTTT.

The DNA of the CDR3 is TGTGCCAGCGTAGCTAGTAGCGGGAGTGCCTACGAGCAGTACTTC. This codes for CASVASSGSAYEQYF. The rearrangement uses TRBV2 and TRBJ2-7; 9 bases agree with TRBD2. The germline V gene encodes CDR1 SNHLY and CDR2 FYNNEI. Unmatched junction bases numbered 10, after V lost 8 bases and J lost 2 bases. This CDR3 contains 15 residues.

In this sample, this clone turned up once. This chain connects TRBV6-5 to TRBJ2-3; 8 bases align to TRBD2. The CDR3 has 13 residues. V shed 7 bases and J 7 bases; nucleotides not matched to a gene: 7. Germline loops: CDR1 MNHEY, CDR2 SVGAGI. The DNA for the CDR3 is TGTGCCAGCACCCGGGAGGGCCTGAATACGCAGTATTTT. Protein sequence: CASTREGLNTQYF.

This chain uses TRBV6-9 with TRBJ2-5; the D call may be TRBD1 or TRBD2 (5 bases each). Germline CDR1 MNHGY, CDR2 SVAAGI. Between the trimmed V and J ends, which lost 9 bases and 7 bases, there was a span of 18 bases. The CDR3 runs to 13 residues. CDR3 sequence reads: CARPGTALRTQYF. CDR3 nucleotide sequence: TGTGCCAGGCCGGGGACGGCGTTAAGGACCCAGTACTTC.

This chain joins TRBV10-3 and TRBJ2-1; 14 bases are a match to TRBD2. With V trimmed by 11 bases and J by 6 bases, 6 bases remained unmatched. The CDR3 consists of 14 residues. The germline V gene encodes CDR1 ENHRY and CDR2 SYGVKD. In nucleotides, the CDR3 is TGTGCCTCCAGCGGGACTAGCGGGAGCAATGAGCAGTTCTTC. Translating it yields CASSGTSGSNEQFF.

The chain's CDR3 is CASSYSGPSNEKLFF. Here the CDR3 DNA reads TGTGCCAGCAGTTACTCCGGGCCCTCTAATGAAAAACTGTTTTTT. The chain carries TRBV6-5 and TRBJ1-4; D gene unclear. Looked up from germline, CDR1 is MNHEY and CDR2 is SVGAGI. The V and J ends lost 0 bases and 3 bases respectively, with 8 bases between them. The CDR3 has 15 residues.

CDR3 in DNA: TGTGCCAGCAGTGAAACAGGCGGAACCTACGAGCAGTACTTC. Amino acid sequence: CASSETGGTYEQYF. The gene calls are TRBV25-1 and TRBJ2-7, with D possibly matching TRBD1 (5 bases). CDR3 length equals 14 residues. The V gene's germline CDR1 is MGHDK and CDR2 SYGVNS. The V gene lost 2 bases and the J gene lost 2 bases, with 10 bases spanning the gap.

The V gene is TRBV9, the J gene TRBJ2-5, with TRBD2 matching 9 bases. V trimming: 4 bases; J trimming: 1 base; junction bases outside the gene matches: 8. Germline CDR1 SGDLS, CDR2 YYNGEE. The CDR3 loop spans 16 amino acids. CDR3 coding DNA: TGTGCCAGCAGCCCCCAGGCTAGCGGGATCCAAGAGACCCAGTACTTC. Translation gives CASSPQASGIQETQYF.

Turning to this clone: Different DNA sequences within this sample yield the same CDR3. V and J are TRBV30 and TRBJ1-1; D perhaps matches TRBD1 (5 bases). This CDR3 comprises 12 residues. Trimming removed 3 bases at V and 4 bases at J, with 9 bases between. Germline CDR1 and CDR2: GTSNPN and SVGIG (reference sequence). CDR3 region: CAWRLGVTEAFF. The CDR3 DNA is TGTGCCTGGAGGTTAGGGGTCACTGAAGCTTTCTTT.

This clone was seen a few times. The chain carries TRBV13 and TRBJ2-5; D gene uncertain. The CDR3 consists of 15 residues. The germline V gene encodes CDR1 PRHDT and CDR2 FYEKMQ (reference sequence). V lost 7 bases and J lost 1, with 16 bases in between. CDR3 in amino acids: CASTQIGRSQETQYF. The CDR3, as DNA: TGTGCCAGCACTCAAATAGGTCGTTCCCAAGAGACCCAGTACTTC.

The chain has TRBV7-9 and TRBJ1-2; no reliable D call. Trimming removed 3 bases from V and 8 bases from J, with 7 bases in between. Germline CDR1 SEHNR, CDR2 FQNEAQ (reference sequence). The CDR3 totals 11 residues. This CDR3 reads CASSLWGGYTF. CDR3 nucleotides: TGTGCCAGCAGCTTGTGGGGAGGCTACACCTTC.

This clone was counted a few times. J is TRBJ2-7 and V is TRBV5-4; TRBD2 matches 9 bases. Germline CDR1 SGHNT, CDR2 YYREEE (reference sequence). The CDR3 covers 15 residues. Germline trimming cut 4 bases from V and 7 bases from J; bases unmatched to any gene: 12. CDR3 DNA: TGTGCCAGCAGCCCTATGGGCGGGAGGGCCGAGGAGCAGTACTTC. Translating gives CASSPMGGRAEEQYF.

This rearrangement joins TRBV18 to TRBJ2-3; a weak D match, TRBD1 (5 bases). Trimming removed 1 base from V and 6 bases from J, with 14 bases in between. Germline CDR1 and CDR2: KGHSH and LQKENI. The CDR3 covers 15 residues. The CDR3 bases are TGTGCCAGCTCACCACGAGCAGGGCATGGGGATACGCAGTATTTT. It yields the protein CASSPRAGHGDTQYF.

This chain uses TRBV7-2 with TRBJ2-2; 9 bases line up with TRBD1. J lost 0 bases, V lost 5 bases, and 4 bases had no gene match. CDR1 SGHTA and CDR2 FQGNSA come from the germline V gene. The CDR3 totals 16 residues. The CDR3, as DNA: TGTGCCAGCAGCAACAGGGGGCCGTCGAACACCGGGGAGCTGTTTTTT. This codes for CASSNRGPSNTGELFF.

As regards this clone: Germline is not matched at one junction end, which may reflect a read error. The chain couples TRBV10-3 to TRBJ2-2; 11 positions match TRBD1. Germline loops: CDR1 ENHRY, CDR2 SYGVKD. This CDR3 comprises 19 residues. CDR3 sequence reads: CAISQSSGQGAPNTGELFF. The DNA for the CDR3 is TGTGCCATCAGTCAGTCTAGTGGACAGGGGGCACCGAACACCGGGGAGCTGTTTTTT.

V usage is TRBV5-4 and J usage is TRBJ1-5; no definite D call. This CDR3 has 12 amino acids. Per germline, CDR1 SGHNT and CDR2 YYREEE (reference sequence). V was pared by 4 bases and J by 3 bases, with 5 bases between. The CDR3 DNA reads TGTGCCAGCAGCGTCAACAATCAGCCCCAGCATTTT. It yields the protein CASSVNNQPQHF.

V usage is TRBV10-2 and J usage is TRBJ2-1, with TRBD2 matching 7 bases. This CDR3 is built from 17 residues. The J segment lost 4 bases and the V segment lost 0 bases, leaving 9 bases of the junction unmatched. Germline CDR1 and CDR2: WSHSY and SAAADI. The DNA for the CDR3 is TGCGCCAGCAGTGAGTCGATAGGACTAGGAGGTTACAATGAGCAGTTCTTC. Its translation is CASSESIGLGGYNEQFF.

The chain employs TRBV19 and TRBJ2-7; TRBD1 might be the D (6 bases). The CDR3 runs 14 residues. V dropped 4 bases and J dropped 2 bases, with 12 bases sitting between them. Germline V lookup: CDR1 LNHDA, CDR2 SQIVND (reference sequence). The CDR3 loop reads CASSNMDSPYEQYF. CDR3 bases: TGTGCCAGTAGTAACATGGACAGTCCCTACGAGCAGTACTTC.

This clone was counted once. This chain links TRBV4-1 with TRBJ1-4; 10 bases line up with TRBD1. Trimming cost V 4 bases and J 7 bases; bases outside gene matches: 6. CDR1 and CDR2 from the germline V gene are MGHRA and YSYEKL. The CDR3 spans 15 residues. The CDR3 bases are TGCGCCAGCAGCCCGACCCGGGACAGGGGTGAAAAACTGTTTTTT. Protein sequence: CASSPTRDRGEKLFF.